Sequencing of this T cell receptor (beta chain) was carried out in a study of T-cell reconstitution after alpha-beta-depleted transplantation in children (dated by TCRdb to 2016 to 2017). For context, the study as a whole: The study quantitatively tracked T-cell immune reconstitution after TCRalphabeta/CD19-depleted allogeneic hematopoietic cell transplantation in children using TCR repertoire profiling. What the work shows at the level of the full study, not this receptor alone: About two months after transplant, the apparently early recovery of alphabetaT-cell counts reportedly depended on just several hundred clones that had expanded rapidly and came from non-depleted graft cells. Over subsequent months, a decline in hyperexpanded clone frequencies was noted, and after one year, T-cell counts and TCRbeta diversity were mostly ascribed to newly produced T cells. In some patients, high TCRbeta diversity at day 60 was attributed to recipient T cells and intrathymic progenitors that had survived conditioning.

This clonotype was observed many times. Its antigen is currently not known. No much larger clonotype is one base removed from it; base qualities were not supplied. Read against the paper, the sample's treatment or condition label means: allogeneic hematopoietic cell transplantation with graft depleted of TCRalphabeta T cells and CD19 B cells. The children who served as transplant recipients had been given grafts of TCRalphabeta/CD19-depleted allogeneic hematopoietic cells. CDR1 and CDR2 were assigned from the germline V gene as SQVTM and ANQGSEA. Measured from the cysteine to the phenylalanine, the CDR3 is 15 residues long. Of all the DNA, just the CDR3 is kept, 45 bases in frame from base 1. At the junction V is shortened by 4 bases and J by 0 bases, with 14 bases in between. The library was produced with PCR. The sequencing machine was an Illumina HiSeq 2500. Molecular barcoding was employed in the preparation of TCR libraries, with unique molecular identifiers being used to normalize TCRbeta repertoire quantification. TCRdb reworked the public reads: Q25 trimming with fastp, MiXCR clone assembly, productive beta chains retained. Rows are unified per CDR3 protein, each entry keeping the most common DNA and genes. In all, the sample holds approximately 6,300 distinct CDR3 sequences, and around 15% of those were seen once. The ten largest clones capture roughly 80% of the sample.

The sequence was obtained from a patient aged 2 to 9 who had a stem cell transplant for inherited bone marrow failure, so the T cells may come from the graft donor. The sequencing here drew on PBMCs, mostly from graft donor cells, taken 180 days after TCRalphabeta/CD19-depleted stem cell transplant. The chain joins TRBV29-1 to TRBJ2-3, with the D gene call left open. The CDR3 is CSVVSAGMSTDTQYF. In nucleotides, the sequence is TGCAGCGTTGTTTCTGCAGGAATGAGCACAGATACGCAGTATTTT.